This T cell receptor (beta chain) emerged from a study of blood T cell repertoires in COVID-19. About the research overall: Acute and convalescent COVID-19 specimens originated in the United States, Italy and Spain. PBMCs, B-cell-depleted T cells, or T cells were the source of the cDNA or gDNA that made up the material.

Source study methods: Cell counts per sample came from amplifying reference gene primers. Data came from immunoSEQ multiplex PCR; TCRdb stores just in-frame clones and leaves some out. V and J calls and clone size are as listed in that table; D and trimming were resolved from the DNA. The data contain roughly 85,000 clones, roughly 89% of them singletons. The sequence came from a man aged 50-59 years with active or convalescent COVID-19. The sample consisted of peripheral blood.

For the CDR3, the DNA is TGTGCCAGTAGTAATATGGCGGGGATCGAGCAGTACTTC. Residues: CASSNMAGIEQYF. The rearrangement uses TRBV19 and TRBJ2-7; possibly TRBD2 for D (6 bases). The V gene's germline CDR1 is LNHDA and CDR2 SQIVND (reference sequence). CDR3 length equals 13 residues. The germline V and J ends were trimmed by 4 bases and 6 bases, with 13 bases remaining between them.